This T cell receptor (beta chain) originates from a study of T cell responses to AZD1222 COVID-19 vaccine. General observations from the study: Donors were largely white British and mainly female; clonal diversity was possibly underestimated.

V lost 5 bases and J 4 bases, leaving 12 bases between the germline ends. Germline V gene lookup returns CDR1 LGHDT and CDR2 YNNKEL (reference sequence). The CDR3 length is 14 residues. Method: immunoSEQ multiplex PCR; TCRdb's copy keeps in-frame clones and lacks some. Seen here are some 94,000 clones, approximately 94% observed once, and the top ten hold 10% to 15%. Of note for this clone: The antigen remains undetermined.

The V and J genes are TRBV3-1 (or the pseudogene TRBV3-2) and TRBJ1-3, with D unresolved. The sequence came from an adult in good health. Sequenced here: peripheral blood, sampled on day 0 of AZD1222 vaccination. The CDR3 sequence is CASSFGFTGNTIYF. CDR3 DNA sequence: TGTGCCAGCAGCTTCGGATTTACCGGAAACACCATATATTTT.